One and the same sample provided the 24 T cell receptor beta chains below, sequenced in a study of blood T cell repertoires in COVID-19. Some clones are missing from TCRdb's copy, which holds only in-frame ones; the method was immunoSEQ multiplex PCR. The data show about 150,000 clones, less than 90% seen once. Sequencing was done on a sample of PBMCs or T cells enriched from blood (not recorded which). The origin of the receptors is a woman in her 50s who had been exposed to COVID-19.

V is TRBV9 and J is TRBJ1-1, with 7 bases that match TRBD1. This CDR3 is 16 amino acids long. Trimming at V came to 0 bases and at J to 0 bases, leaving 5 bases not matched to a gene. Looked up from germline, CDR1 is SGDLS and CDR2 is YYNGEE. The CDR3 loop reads CASSVAPQGLNTEAFF. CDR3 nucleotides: TGTGCCAGCAGCGTAGCCCCACAGGGGTTGAACACTGAAGCTTTCTTT.

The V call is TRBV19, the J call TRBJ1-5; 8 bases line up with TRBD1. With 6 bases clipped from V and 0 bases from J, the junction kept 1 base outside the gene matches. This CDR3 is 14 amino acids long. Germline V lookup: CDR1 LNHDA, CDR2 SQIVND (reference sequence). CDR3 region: CASRDRASNQPQHF. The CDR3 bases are TGTGCCAGTAGGGACAGGGCTAGCAATCAGCCCCAGCATTTT.

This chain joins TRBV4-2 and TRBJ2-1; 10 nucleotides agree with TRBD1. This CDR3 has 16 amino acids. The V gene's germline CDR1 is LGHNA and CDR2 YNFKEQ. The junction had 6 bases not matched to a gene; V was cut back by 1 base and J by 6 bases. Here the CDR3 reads CASSQAGQGGSNEQFF. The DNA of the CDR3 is TGTGCCAGCAGCCAAGCTGGACAGGGGGGGAGCAATGAGCAGTTCTTC.

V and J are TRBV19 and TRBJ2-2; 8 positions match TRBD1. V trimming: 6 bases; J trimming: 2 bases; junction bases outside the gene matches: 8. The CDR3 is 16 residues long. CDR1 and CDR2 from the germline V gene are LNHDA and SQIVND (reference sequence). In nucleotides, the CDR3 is TGTGCCAGTAGCCCCTTGGACAGGGATAACACCGGGGAGCTGTTTTTT. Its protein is CASSPLDRDNTGELFF.

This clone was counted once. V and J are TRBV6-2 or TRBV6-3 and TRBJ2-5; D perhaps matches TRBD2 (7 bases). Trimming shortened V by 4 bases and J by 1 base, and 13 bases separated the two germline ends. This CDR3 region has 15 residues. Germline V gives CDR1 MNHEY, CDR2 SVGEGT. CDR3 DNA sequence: TGTGCCAGCAGTTTGGCGGGGGCCCCCCAAGAGACCCAGTACTTC. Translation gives CASSLAGAPQETQYF.

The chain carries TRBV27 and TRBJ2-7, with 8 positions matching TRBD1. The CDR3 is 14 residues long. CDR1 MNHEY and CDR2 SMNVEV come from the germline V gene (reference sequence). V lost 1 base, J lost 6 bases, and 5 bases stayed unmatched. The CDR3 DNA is TGTGCCAGCAGTTTATTTGGACAGGGAAGCGAGCAGTACTTC. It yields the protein CASSLFGQGSEQYF.

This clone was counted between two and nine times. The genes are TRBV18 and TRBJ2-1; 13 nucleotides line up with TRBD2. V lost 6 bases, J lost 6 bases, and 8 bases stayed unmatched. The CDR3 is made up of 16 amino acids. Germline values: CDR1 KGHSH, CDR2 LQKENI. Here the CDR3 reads CASSRTSGSVGNEQFF. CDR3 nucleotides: TGTGCCAGCTCCAGGACTAGCGGGAGTGTGGGCAATGAGCAGTTCTTC.

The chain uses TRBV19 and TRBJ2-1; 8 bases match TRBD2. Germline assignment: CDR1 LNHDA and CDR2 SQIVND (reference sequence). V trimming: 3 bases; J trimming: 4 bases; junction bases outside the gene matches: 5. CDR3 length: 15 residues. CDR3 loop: CASSMQSGGYNEQFF. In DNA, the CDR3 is TGTGCCAGTAGTATGCAAAGCGGGGGTTACAATGAGCAGTTCTTC.

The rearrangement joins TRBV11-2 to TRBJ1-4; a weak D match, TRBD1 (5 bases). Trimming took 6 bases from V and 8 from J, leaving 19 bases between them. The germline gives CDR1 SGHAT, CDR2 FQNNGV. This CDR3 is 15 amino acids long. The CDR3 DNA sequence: TGTGCCAGCAGTGGGTTGGGGGGGTATGGCGAAAAACTGTTTTTT. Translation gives CASSGLGGYGEKLFF.

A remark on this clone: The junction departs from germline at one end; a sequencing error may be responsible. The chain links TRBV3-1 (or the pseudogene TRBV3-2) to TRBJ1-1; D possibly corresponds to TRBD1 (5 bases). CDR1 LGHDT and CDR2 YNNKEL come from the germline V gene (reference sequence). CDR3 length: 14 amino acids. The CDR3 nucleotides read TGTGCCAGCAGCCAAGTTGGGGCCCCAGAGGCTCTCTATTTT. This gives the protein CASSQVGAPEALYF.

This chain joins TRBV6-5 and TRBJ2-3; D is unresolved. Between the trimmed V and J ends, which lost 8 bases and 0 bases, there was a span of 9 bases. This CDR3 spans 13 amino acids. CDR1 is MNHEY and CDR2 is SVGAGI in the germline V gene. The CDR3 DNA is TGTGCCAGCCGATCCACTAGCACAGATACGCAGTATTTT. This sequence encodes CASRSTSTDTQYF.

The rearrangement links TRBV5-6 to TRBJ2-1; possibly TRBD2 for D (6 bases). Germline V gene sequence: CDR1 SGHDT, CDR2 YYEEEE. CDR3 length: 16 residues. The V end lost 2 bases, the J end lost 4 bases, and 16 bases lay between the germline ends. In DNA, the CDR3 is TGTGCCAGCAGCTTCCCTCCGGGGGAAAAATACAATGAGCAGTTCTTC. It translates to CASSFPPGEKYNEQFF.

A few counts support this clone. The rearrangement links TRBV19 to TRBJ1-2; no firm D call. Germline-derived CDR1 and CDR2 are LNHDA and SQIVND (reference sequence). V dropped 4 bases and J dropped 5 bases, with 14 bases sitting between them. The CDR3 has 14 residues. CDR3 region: CASSTGSGQYGYTF. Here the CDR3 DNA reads TGTGCCAGTAGTACCGGTTCTGGGCAGTATGGCTACACCTTC.

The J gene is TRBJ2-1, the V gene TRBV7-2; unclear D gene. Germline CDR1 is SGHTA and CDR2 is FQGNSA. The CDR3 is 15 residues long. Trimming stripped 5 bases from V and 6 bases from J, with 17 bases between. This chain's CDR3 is CASSRVSGPPNEQFF. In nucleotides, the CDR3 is TGTGCCAGCAGCCGGGTCAGTGGCCCGCCCAATGAGCAGTTCTTC.

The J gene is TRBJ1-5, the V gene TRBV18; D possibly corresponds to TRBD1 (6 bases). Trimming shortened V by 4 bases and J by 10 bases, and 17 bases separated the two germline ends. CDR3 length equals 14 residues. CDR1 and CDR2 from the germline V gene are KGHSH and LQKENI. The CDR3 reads CASSLEGGLEPQHF. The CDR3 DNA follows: TGTGCCAGCTCACTAGAGGGGGGGCTGGAACCCCAGCATTTT.

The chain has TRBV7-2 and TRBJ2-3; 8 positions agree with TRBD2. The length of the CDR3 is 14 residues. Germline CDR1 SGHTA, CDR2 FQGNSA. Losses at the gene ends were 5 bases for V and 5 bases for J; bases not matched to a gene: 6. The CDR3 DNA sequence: TGTGCCAGCAGCGCAACTAGCGGTTTAGATACGCAGTATTTT. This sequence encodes CASSATSGLDTQYF.

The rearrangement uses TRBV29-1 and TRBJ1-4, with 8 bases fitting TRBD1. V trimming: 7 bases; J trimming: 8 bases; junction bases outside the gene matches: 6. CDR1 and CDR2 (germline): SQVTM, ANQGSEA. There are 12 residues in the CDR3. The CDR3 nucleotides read TGCAGCGCCGGGACAGGAGGCGAAAAACTGTTTTTT. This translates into CSAGTGGEKLFF.

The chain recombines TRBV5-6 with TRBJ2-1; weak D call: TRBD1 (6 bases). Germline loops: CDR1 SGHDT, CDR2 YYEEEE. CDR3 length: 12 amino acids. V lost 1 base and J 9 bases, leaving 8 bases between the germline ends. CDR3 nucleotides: TGTGCCAGCAGCTTGCGGGACACTGAGCAGTTCTTC. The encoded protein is CASSLRDTEQFF.

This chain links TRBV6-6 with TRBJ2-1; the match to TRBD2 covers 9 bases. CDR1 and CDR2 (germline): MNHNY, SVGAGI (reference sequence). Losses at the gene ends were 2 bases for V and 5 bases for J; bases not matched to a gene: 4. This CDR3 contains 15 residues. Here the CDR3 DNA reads TGTGCCAGCAGTTACGGGACTAGCAACCACAATGAGCAGTTCTTC. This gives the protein CASSYGTSNHNEQFF.

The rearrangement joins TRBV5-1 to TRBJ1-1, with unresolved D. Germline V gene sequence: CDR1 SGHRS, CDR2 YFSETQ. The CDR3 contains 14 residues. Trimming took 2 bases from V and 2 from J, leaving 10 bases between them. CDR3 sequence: CASSFGSTNTEAFF. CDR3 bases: TGCGCCAGCAGCTTTGGCAGTACCAACACTGAAGCTTTCTTT.

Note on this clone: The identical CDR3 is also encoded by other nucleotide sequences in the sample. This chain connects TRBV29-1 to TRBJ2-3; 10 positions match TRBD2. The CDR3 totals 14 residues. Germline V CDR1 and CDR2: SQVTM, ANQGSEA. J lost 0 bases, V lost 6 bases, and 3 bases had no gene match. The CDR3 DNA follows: TGCAGCGTGCCGACTAGCGGGAGCACAGATACGCAGTATTTT. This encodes CSVPTSGSTDTQYF.

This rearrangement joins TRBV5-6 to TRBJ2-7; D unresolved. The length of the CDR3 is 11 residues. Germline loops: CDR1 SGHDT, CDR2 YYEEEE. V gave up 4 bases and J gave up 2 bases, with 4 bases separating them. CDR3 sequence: CASSRTYEQYF. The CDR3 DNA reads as TGTGCCAGCAGCCGTACCTACGAGCAGTACTTC.

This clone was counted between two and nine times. In DNA, the CDR3 is TGCGCCAGCAGCTTGGGGGGGCCCTCAACTAATGAAAAACTGTTTTTT. It specifies CASSLGGPSTNEKLFF. The J gene is TRBJ1-4, the V gene TRBV5-1, with D tentatively TRBD1 (6 bases). The CDR3 has 16 residues. Germline V gene sequence: CDR1 SGHRS, CDR2 YFSETQ. Deletions cut 0 bases from V and 0 bases from J, with 9 bases between.

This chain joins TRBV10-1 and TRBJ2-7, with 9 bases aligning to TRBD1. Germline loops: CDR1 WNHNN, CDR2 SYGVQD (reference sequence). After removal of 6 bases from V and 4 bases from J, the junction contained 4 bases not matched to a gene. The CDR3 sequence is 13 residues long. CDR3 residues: CASSRDREYEQYF. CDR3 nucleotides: TGCGCCAGCAGCCGGGACAGGGAATACGAGCAGTACTTC.